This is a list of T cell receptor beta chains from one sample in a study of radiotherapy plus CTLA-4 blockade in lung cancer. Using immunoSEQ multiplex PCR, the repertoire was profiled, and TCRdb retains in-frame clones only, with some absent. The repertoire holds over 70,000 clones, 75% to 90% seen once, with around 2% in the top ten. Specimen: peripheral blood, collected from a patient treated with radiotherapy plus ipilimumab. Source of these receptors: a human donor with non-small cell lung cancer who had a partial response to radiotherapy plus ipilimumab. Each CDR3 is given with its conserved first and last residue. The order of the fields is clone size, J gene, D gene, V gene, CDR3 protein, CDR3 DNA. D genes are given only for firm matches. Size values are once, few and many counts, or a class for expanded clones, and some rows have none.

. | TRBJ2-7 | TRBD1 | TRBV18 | CASSPRTGYEQYF | TGTGCCAGCTCCCCACGGACAGGCTACGAGCAGTACTTC
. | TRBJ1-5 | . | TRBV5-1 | CARRSRGGGMRSNQPQHF | TGCGCCAGGAGATCAAGGGGCGGGGGTATGCGGAGCAATCAGCCCCAGCATTTT
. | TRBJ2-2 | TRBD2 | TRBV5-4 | CASSFGAGADTGELFF | TGTGCCAGCAGCTTTGGAGCGGGAGCCGACACCGGGGAGCTGTTTTTT
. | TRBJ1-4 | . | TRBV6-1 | CASSEGGTNEKLFF | TGTGCCAGCAGTGAAGGAGGAACTAATGAAAAACTGTTTTTT
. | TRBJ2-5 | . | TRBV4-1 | CASSQEAQVPQTQYF | TGCGCCAGCAGCCAAGAAGCGCAAGTCCCGCAGACCCAGTACTTC
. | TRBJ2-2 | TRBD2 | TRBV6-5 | CASSYRAGTSNGELFF | TGTGCCAGCAGTTACCGAGCCGGGACTAGCAACGGGGAGCTGTTTTTT
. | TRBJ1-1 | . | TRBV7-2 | CASSLQGFTEAFF | TGTGCCAGCAGTTTGCAGGGTTTCACTGAAGCTTTCTTT
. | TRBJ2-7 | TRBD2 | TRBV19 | CASSPWTSGSKVSYEQYF | TGTGCCAGTAGTCCGTGGACTAGCGGGAGTAAAGTGTCCTACGAGCAGTACTTC
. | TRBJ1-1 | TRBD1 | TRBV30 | CAWEPGQGVEAFF | TGTGCCTGGGAACCGGGACAGGGGGTTGAAGCTTTCTTT
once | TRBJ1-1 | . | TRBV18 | CASSPNGDTEAFF | TGTGCCAGCTCACCGAACGGGGACACTGAAGCTTTCTTT
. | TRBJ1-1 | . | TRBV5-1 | CASSLVGGLNTEAFF | TGCGCCAGCAGCTTGGTTGGGGGGTTGAACACTGAAGCTTTCTTT
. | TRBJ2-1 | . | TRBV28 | CASKSGPSSYNEQFF | TGTGCCAGCAAAAGCGGCCCAAGCTCCTACAATGAGCAGTTCTTC
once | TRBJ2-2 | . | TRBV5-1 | CASSRKTGNTGELFF | TGCGCCAGCAGCCGGAAGACAGGGAACACCGGGGAGCTGTTTTTT
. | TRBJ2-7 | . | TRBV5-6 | CASSLKARRRLEQYF | TGTGCCAGCAGCTTGAAGGCTAGAAGACGTCTCGAGCAGTACTTC